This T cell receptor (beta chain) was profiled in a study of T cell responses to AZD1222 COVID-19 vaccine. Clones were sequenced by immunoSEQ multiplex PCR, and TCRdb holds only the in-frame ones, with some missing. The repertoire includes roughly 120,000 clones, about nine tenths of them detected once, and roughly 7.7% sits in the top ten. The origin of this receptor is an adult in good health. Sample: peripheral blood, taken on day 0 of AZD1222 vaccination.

The CDR3 is CASKASSGPRVNEQFF. In nucleotides, the CDR3 is TGTGCCAGCAAGGCGTCTAGCGGGCCCCGGGTCAATGAGCAGTTCTTC. V gene TRBV14 combines with J gene TRBJ2-1; the match to TRBD2 covers 8 bases. Germline V gene lookup returns CDR1 SGHDN and CDR2 FVKESK. The CDR3 is made up of 16 amino acids. V shed 7 bases and J 6 bases; nucleotides not matched to a gene: 14.